The 17 T cell receptor beta chains listed next were all sequenced from one sample in a study of shared clonotypes between healthy human individuals. Sequencing used immunoSEQ multiplex PCR; TCRdb keeps in-frame clones, though not all of them. The table shows around 620,000 clones, with 85% to 95% occurring only once. Cells designated naive CD8 were CD45RO-negative and were positively selected for CCR7, with terminally differentiated effector memory CD45RA+ cells excluded. The sequencing sample was made of naive CD8+ T cells sorted from blood. These receptors were collected from a woman in her twenties or thirties in good health.

This chain uses TRBV28 with TRBJ2-7; no clear D gene. Germline CDR1 reads MDHEN; CDR2 reads SYDVKM. This CDR3 comprises 12 residues. With 10 bases removed from V and 4 bases from J, the gap between germline ends came to 14 bases. CDR3 sequence (DNA): TGTGCCACCTGGCAGGAACCATACGAGCAGTACTTC. It is translated as CATWQEPYEQYF.

This clone was seen only a few times. This specimen includes other DNA sequences encoding the same CDR3. This chain's CDR3 is CASSPLGYEQYF. The CDR3 bases are TGTGCCAGCAGTCCCTTAGGCTACGAGCAGTACTTC. The V call is TRBV27, the J call TRBJ2-7; D remains unclear. The CDR3 has 12 amino acids. V was trimmed by 5 bases and J by 3 bases, leaving 8 bases between them. Germline values: CDR1 MNHEY, CDR2 SMNVEV (reference sequence).

The chain combines TRBV27 with TRBJ1-1; D is ambiguous. Germline V gene lookup returns CDR1 MNHEY and CDR2 SMNVEV (reference sequence). This CDR3 region has 12 residues. Trimming pared 8 bases from V and 2 bases from J, leaving 9 bases between. CDR3 nucleotides: TGTGCCAGCTATTCCGGAAACACTGAAGCTTTCTTT. Translated, it gives CASYSGNTEAFF.

The chain uses TRBV2 and TRBJ1-1, with a possible D match to TRBD1 (5 bases). From germline, CDR1 is SNHLY and CDR2 FYNNEI. This CDR3 contains 12 residues. Trimming took 3 bases from V and 10 from J, leaving 12 bases between them. CDR3 in DNA: TGTGCCAGCAGTGACGCGGGGGGTCGAGCTTTCTTT. This translates into CASSDAGGRAFF.

V gene TRBV6-1 combines with J gene TRBJ1-1; D gene unclear. There are 16 residues in the CDR3. Between the trimmed V and J ends, which lost 0 bases and 1 base, there was a span of 12 bases. Germline V gene lookup returns CDR1 MNHNS and CDR2 SASEGT. CDR3 region: CASSEAYGARNTEAFF. Written as DNA, the CDR3 is TGTGCCAGCAGTGAAGCATACGGAGCCCGGAACACTGAAGCTTTCTTT.

This chain joins TRBV20-1 and TRBJ2-5; no reliable D call. The V end lost 7 bases, the J end lost 5 bases, and 8 bases lay between the germline ends. This CDR3 has 10 residues. The germline gives CDR1 DFQATT, CDR2 SNEGSKA (reference sequence). For the CDR3, the DNA is TGCAGTGTGACTGTGGAGACCCAGTACTTC. This translates into CSVTVETQYF.

The chain has TRBV10-2 and TRBJ2-7, with a weak D call TRBD1 (5 bases). Trimming took off 6 bases at V and 5 bases at J, with 14 bases between the two ends. The CDR3 contains 13 residues. Germline V CDR1 and CDR2: WSHSY, SAAADI. Here the CDR3 reads CASSDSLRDEQYF. The CDR3 DNA sequence: TGCGCCAGCAGCGACAGCCTTAGGGACGAGCAGTACTTC.

This chain joins TRBV27 and TRBJ2-6; 8 bases match TRBD1. This CDR3 comprises 18 residues. Unmatched junction bases numbered 8, after V lost 4 bases and J lost 0 bases. The germline CDR1 and CDR2 sequences are MNHEY and SMNVEV (reference sequence). CDR3 in amino acids: CASSWIQDRASGANVLTF. Written as DNA, the CDR3 is TGTGCCAGCAGTTGGATCCAGGACAGGGCCTCTGGGGCCAACGTCCTGACTTTC.

This sequence joins TRBV11-3 and TRBJ2-7; maybe TRBD2 (5 bases). CDR1 is SGHNT, CDR2 YENEEA, per germline. The CDR3 totals 14 residues. With 2 bases removed from V and 4 bases from J, the gap between germline ends came to 12 bases. The CDR3 nucleotides are TGTGCCAGCAGCTTAAACGGGAACTCTTACGAGCAGTACTTC. It is translated as CASSLNGNSYEQYF.

This rearrangement joins TRBV6-1 to TRBJ2-2; D might be TRBD2 (6 bases). V lost 4 bases to trimming and J lost 2 bases, with 11 bases between them. CDR1 MNHNS and CDR2 SASEGT come from the germline V gene. The CDR3 covers 15 residues. For the CDR3, the DNA is TGTGCCAGCAGTGCCCTCGGACTAAACACCGGGGAGCTGTTTTTT. Translated: CASSALGLNTGELFF.

The chain is built from TRBV4-2 and TRBJ1-2, with D unclear. This CDR3 region has 13 residues. The germline V gene has CDR1 LGHNA and CDR2 YNFKEQ. Trimming took off 1 base at V and 8 bases at J, with 11 bases between the two ends. The chain's CDR3 is CASSQGGRRGYTF. The CDR3 nucleotides are TGTGCCAGCAGCCAAGGAGGGAGGAGGGGCTACACCTTC.

The chain carries TRBV13 and TRBJ2-5, with 8 nucleotides matching TRBD1. The V and J ends lost 4 bases and 2 bases, in that order; junction bases with no gene match: 0. Germline-derived CDR1 and CDR2 are PRHDT and FYEKMQ (reference sequence). The CDR3 totals 13 residues. The CDR3 protein is CASSYRGQETQYF. CDR3 DNA sequence: TGTGCCAGCAGCTACAGGGGGCAAGAGACCCAGTACTTC.

This clone was detected only once. This chain uses TRBV6-6 with TRBJ2-5, with 8 bases lining up with TRBD2. The J call may not be correct, given that the DNA end is closer to TRBJ2-7. The CDR3 covers 15 residues. Germline V gives CDR1 MNHNY, CDR2 SVGAGI (reference sequence). The CDR3 sequence is CASSYSSGSYYEQYF. The CDR3 DNA follows: TGTGCCAGCAGTTACTCGAGCGGGAGCTACTACGAGCAGTACTTC.

The rearrangement joins TRBV18 to TRBJ2-7; D remains unclear. CDR3 size: 15 residues. Germline V CDR1 and CDR2: KGHSH, LQKENI. Trimming removed 6 bases at V and 2 bases at J, with 17 bases between. The CDR3 region is CASSPVTTGPYEQYF. CDR3 bases: TGTGCCAGCTCCCCGGTGACGACCGGCCCCTACGAGCAGTACTTC. Supplemented by reference TRBV18 and TRBJ2-7, the full variable domain reads NAGVMQNPRHLVRRRGQEARLRCSPMKGHSHVYWYRQLPEEGLKFMVYLQKENIIDESGMPKERFSAEFPKEGPSILRIQQVVRGDSAAYFCASSPVTTGPYEQYFGPGTRLTVT.

The chain links TRBV7-9 to TRBJ2-7; 9 positions agree with TRBD1. This CDR3 has 14 amino acids. Germline V gene lookup returns CDR1 SEHNR and CDR2 FQNEAQ (reference sequence). J was trimmed by 4 bases and V by 4 bases; bases with no gene match: 5. The CDR3 coding sequence is TGTGCCAGCAGCTCCAGACAGGGGGAATACGAGCAGTACTTC. Residues: CASSSRQGEYEQYF.

This rearrangement joins TRBV4-1 to TRBJ1-5, with 7 nucleotides matching TRBD1. The CDR3 loop spans 14 amino acids. The ends lost 1 base at V and 7 bases at J; junction bases unmatched: 4. Germline V gene data show CDR1 as MGHRA and CDR2 as YSYEKL. The CDR3 region has the DNA TGCGCCAGCAGCCAAGGAGGGGGCGGGCAGCCCCAGCATTTT. Translating gives CASSQGGGGQPQHF.

This rearrangement joins TRBV11-2 to TRBJ2-7; tentatively, D is TRBD1 or TRBD2 (5 bases each). The CDR3 runs 14 residues. Per the germline V gene, CDR1 is SGHAT and CDR2 is FQNNGV. The ends were cut back, 1 base at V and 3 bases at J, with 10 bases in the middle. The CDR3 loop reads CASSLVGGIYEQYF. DNA of the CDR3: TGTGCCAGCAGCTTAGTTGGGGGAATCTACGAGCAGTACTTC.